These 11 T cell receptor beta chains were all obtained from the same sample, sequenced in a study of T cell repertoires in cytomegalovirus infection. These receptors' targets are unknown. Each CDR3 protein gets one entry after TCRdb re-called the reads with MiXCR. The table records fewer than 30,000 distinct CDR3 sequences, approximately 24% of them present only once. The source material was CD8+ T cells from cultured PBMCs, sampled from culture after CMV antigen stimulation. All receptors come from a human donor in good health (CMV status not recorded). Some clones in this sample may be carry-over from other donors' samples.

There are many counts of this clonotype. The chain carries TRBV12-3 or TRBV12-4 and TRBJ1-5; D is unclear. Trimming stripped 2 bases from V and 7 bases from J, with 6 bases between. The CDR3 is 12 amino acids. CDR3 amino acids: CASSLMGQPQHF. The CDR3 region has the DNA TGTGCCAGCAGTTTAATGGGACAGCCCCAGCATTTT.

This clonotype came up a few times. One end of the junction fails to match germline, which may point to a read error. The CDR3 region is CASGLSINTGELFF. CDR3 in DNA: TGTGCCAGCGGCTTATCAATAAACACCGGGGAGCTGTTTTTT. This chain joins TRBV7-2 and TRBJ2-2; D unclear. Germline loops: CDR1 SGHTA, CDR2 FQGNSA. The CDR3 has 14 residues.

Details on this clonotype: A much larger clone lies a single base off, so this may be a read error. The J gene is TRBJ2-5, the V gene TRBV6-2 or TRBV6-3, with a weak D call TRBD2 (5 bases). The CDR3 totals 15 residues. Germline CDR1 and CDR2: MNHEY and SVGEGT. CDR3 DNA: TGTGCCAGCAACCTAAGGTCAGCGGTCCGAGAGGCCCAGTACTTC. Translated, it gives CASNLRSAVREAQYF.

The chain uses TRBV13 and TRBJ2-7; 9 bases are a match to TRBD1. V gave up 4 bases and J gave up 5 bases; unmatched junction bases: 9. The CDR3 has 15 residues. Per the germline V gene, CDR1 is PRHDT and CDR2 is FYEKMQ (reference sequence). The CDR3 loop reads CASSSRDRGNDEQYF. Here the CDR3 DNA reads TGTGCCAGCAGCTCCCGAGACAGGGGGAACGACGAGCAGTACTTC.

The chain combines TRBV3-1 with TRBJ2-5, with D possibly matching TRBD2 (5 bases). Germline V gives CDR1 LGHDT, CDR2 YNNKEL (reference sequence). V lost 0 bases and J 5 bases, leaving 19 bases between the germline ends. The CDR3 loop spans 17 amino acids. The CDR3 loop reads CASSQDAARKPGETQYF. The CDR3 coding sequence is TGTGCCAGCAGCCAAGATGCCGCGAGGAAGCCGGGGGAGACCCAGTACTTC.

This clonotype showed up just a few times. This chain uses TRBV6-2 or TRBV6-3 with TRBJ1-2; D uncertain. Per the germline V gene, CDR1 is MNHEY and CDR2 is SVGEGT. Trimming shortened V by 6 bases and J by 2 bases, and 10 bases separated the two germline ends. This CDR3 region has 13 residues. CDR3 coding DNA: TGTGCCAGCAGCTTTGGGGTCAACTATGGCTACACCTTC. As protein: CASSFGVNYGYTF.

This clonotype was observed a few times. This chain connects TRBV2 to TRBJ1-2, with a tentative D call TRBD1 (5 bases). Trimming stripped 1 base from V and 1 base from J, with 10 bases between. The CDR3 is 15 amino acids. Germline V gene lookup returns CDR1 SNHLY and CDR2 FYNNEI. The CDR3 nucleotides read TGTGCCAGCAGTGAAGTGGCAGGGTTTAACTATGGCTACACCTTC. Translation: CASSEVAGFNYGYTF. The full variable domain, rest sourced from reference TRBV2 and TRBJ1-2, is EPEVTQTPSHQVTQMGQEVILRCVPISNHLYFYWYRQILGQKVEFLVSFYNNEISEKSEIFDDQFSVERPDGSNFTLKIRSTKLEDSAMYFCASSEVAGFNYGYTFGSGTRLTVV.

CDR3 region: CASSEEWAGHETQYF. CDR3 nucleotide sequence: TGTGCCAGCAGTGAAGAGTGGGCGGGGCACGAGACCCAGTACTTC. The chain is built from TRBV6-1 and TRBJ2-5; D possibly corresponds to TRBD2 (6 bases). V lost 1 base, J lost 5 bases, and 14 bases lay in between. The CDR3 has 15 amino acids. Germline CDR1 MNHNS, CDR2 SASEGT.

This clonotype occurred many times. The chain couples TRBV7-2 to TRBJ2-7; D not resolved. CDR3 length: 13 residues. Trimming pared 4 bases from V and 5 bases from J, leaving 12 bases between. From germline, CDR1 is SGHTA and CDR2 FQGNSA. The CDR3 DNA sequence: TGTGCCAGCAGCTCCGCGTACTTTAACGAGCAGTACTTC. Its protein product is CASSSAYFNEQYF.

This clonotype was counted between two and nine times. This sequence joins TRBV5-1 and TRBJ2-2, with 11 bases identical to TRBD1. CDR3 length equals 17 residues. The germline CDR1 and CDR2 sequences are SGHRS and YFSETQ. Losses at the gene ends were 4 bases for V and 3 bases for J; bases not matched to a gene: 8. This CDR3 is CASSDLPGQGDTGELFF. CDR3 coding DNA: TGCGCCAGCAGCGACTTACCGGGACAGGGGGACACCGGGGAGCTGTTTTTT.

In this sample, this clonotype turned up a few times. The genes are TRBV19 and TRBJ1-5, with D possibly matching TRBD1 (6 bases). The V end lost 3 bases, the J end lost 0 bases, and 15 bases lay between the germline ends. This CDR3 region has 17 residues. Germline V gene lookup returns CDR1 LNHDA and CDR2 SQIVND (reference sequence). The CDR3 nucleotides read TGTGCCAGTAGTATTATTAGACAGGCTTTTAGCAATCAGCCCCAGCATTTT. Residues: CASSIIRQAFSNQPQHF.